A single sample is the source of the 4 T cell receptor beta chains below, sequenced in a study of cytotoxic CD8 clonotypes in ibrutinib-treated CLL. Profiling relied on immunoSEQ multiplex PCR, and the TCRdb table lists in-frame clones only, not all of them. This table has some 43,000 clones, about 70% appearing once. This specimen was PBMCs, taken after 12 months of ibrutinib treatment. The receptors originated from a human donor with chronic lymphocytic leukemia.

This clone appeared a single time. This chain uses TRBV7-2 with TRBJ1-3; 7 bases map to TRBD1. The CDR3 length is 13 residues. With V trimmed by 5 bases and J by 9 bases, 7 bases remained unmatched. CDR1 SGHTA and CDR2 FQGNSA come from the germline V gene. The CDR3 sequence is CASSQGQEGTIYF. CDR3 coding DNA: TGTGCCAGCAGCCAAGGACAGGAGGGCACCATATATTTT.

This rearrangement joins TRBV5-4 to TRBJ1-6; TRBD1 matches at 7 bases. The V and J ends lost 0 bases and 7 bases, in that order; junction bases with no gene match: 7. There are 16 residues in the CDR3. Germline V gives CDR1 SGHNT, CDR2 YYREEE (reference sequence). In nucleotides, the CDR3 is TGTGCCAGCAGCTTGGCTGGGGGACAGATGAATTCACCCCTCCACTTT. This gives the protein CASSLAGGQMNSPLHF.

V usage is TRBV4-1 and J usage is TRBJ1-1, with 8 bases fitting TRBD1. The V and J ends lost 1 base and 4 bases, in that order; junction bases with no gene match: 5. This CDR3 region has 15 residues. CDR1 is MGHRA and CDR2 is YSYEKL in the germline V gene. DNA for the CDR3: TGCGCCAGCAGCCAAGGACAGGGGAGAGGCACTGAAGCTTTCTTT. Its translation: CASSQGQGRGTEAFF.

The chain joins TRBV6-5 to TRBJ1-3; TRBD1 might be the D (6 bases). The CDR3 sequence is 13 residues long. Germline V gives CDR1 MNHEY, CDR2 SVGAGI. Trimming shortened V by 7 bases and J by 0 bases, and 7 bases separated the two germline ends. The CDR3 protein is CASKQGSGNTIYF. As DNA, the CDR3 is TGTGCCAGCAAACAGGGCTCTGGAAACACCATATATTTT.